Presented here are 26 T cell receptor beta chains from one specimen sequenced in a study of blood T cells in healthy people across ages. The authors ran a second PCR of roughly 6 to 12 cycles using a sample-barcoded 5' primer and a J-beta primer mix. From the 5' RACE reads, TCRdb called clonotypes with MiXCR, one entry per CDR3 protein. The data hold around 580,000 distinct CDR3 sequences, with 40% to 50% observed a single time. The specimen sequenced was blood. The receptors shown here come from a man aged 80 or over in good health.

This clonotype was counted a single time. The CDR3 protein is CASSSKDTQYF. The CDR3 DNA is TGTGCCAGCAGTTCGAAGGATACGCAGTATTTT. The V call is TRBV2, the J call TRBJ2-3; D is ambiguous. The CDR3 spans 11 residues. CDR1 and CDR2 from the germline V gene are SNHLY and FYNNEI. Trimming took off 5 bases at V and 6 bases at J, with 6 bases between the two ends.

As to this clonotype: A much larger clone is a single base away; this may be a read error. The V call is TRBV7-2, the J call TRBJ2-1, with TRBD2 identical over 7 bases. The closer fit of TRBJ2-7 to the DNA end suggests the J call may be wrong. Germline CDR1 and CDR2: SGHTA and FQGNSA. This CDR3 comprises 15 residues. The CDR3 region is CASSLEAGSYNEQYF. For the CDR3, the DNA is TGTGCCAGCAGCTTAGAAGCGGGATCCTACAATGAGCAGTACTTC.

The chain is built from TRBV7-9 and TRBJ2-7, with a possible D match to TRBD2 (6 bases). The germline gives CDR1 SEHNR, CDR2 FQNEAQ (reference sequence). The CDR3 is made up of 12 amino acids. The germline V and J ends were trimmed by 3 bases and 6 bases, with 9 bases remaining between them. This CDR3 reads CASSFLGGEQYF. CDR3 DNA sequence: TGTGCCAGCAGCTTTCTGGGGGGCGAGCAGTACTTC. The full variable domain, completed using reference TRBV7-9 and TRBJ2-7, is DTGVSQNPRHKITKRGQNVTFRCDPISEHNRLYWYRQTLGQGPEFLTYFQNEAQLEKSRLLSDRFSAERPKGSFSTLEIQRTEQGDSAMYLCASSFLGGEQYFGPGTRLTVT.

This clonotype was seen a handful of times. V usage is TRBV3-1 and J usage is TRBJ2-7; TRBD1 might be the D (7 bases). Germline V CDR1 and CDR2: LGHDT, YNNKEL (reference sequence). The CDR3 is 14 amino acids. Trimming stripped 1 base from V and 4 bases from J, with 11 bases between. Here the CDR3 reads CASSQVPGGYEQYF. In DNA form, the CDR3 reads TGTGCCAGCAGCCAAGTCCCAGGGGGGTACGAGCAGTACTTC.

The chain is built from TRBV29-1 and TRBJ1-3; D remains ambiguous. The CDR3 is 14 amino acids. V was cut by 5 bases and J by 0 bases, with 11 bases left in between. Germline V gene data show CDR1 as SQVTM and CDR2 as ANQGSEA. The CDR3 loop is CSVSGSDSGNTIYF. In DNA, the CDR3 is TGCAGCGTTAGTGGGTCCGACTCTGGAAACACCATATATTTT.

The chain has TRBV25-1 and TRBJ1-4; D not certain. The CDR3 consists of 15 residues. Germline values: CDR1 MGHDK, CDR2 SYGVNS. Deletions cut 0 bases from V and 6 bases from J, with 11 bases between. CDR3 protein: CASSEYASPDEKLFF. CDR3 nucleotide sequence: TGTGCCAGCAGTGAATACGCCTCCCCGGATGAAAAACTGTTTTTT.

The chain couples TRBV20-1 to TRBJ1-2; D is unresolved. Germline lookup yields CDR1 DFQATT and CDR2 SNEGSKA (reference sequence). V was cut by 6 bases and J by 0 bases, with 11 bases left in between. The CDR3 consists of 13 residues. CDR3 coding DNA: TGCAGTGCGGAGGCACCGCCTAACTATGGCTACACCTTC. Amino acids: CSAEAPPNYGYTF.

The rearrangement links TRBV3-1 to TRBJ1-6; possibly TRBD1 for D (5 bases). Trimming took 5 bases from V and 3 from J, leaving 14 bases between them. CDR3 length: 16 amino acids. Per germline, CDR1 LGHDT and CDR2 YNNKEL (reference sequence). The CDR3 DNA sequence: TGTGCCAGCAGCTCCCTGGTGGGGGACTATAATTCACCCCTCCACTTT. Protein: CASSSLVGDYNSPLHF.

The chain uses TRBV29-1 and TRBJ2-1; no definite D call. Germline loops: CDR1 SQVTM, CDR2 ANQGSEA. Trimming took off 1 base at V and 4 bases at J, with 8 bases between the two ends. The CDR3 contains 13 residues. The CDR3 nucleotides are TGCAGCGTTGAAGGGGCAGCATACAATGAGCAGTTCTTC. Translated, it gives CSVEGAAYNEQFF.

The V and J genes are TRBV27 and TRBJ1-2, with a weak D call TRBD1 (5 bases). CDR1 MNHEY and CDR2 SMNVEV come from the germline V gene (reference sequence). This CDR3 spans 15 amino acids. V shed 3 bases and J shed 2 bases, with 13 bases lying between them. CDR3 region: CASSFQRQTNYGYTF. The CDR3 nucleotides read TGTGCCAGCAGTTTCCAGAGACAGACAAACTATGGCTACACCTTC.

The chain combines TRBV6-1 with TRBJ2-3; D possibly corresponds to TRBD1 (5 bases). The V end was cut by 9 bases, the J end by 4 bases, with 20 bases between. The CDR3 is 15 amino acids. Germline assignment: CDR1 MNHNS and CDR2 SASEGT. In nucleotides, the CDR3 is TGTGCCAGTAGCAGCAGGGTAGGGTTGTCAGATACGCAGTATTTT. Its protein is CASSSRVGLSDTQYF.

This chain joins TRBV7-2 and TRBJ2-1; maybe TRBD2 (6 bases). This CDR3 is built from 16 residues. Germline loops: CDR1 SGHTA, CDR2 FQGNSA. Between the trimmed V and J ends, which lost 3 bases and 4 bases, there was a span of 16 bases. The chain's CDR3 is CASSLRGGQFYNEQFF. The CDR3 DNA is TGTGCCAGCAGCTTGAGGGGAGGCCAGTTTTACAATGAGCAGTTCTTC. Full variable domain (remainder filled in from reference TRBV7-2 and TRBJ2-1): GAGVSQSPSNKVTEKGKDVELRCDPISGHTALYWYRQSLGQGLEFLIYFQGNSAPDKSGLPSDRFSAERTGGSVSTLTIQRTQQEDSAVYLCASSLRGGQFYNEQFFGPGTRLTVL.

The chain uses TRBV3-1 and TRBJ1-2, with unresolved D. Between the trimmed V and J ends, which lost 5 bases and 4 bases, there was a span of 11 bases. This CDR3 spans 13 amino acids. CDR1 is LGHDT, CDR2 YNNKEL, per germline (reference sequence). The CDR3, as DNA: TGTGCCAGCAGCGACGCGGTTATCTATGGCTACACCTTC. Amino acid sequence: CASSDAVIYGYTF.

The CDR3 nucleotides are TGCAGTGCTAGGGGAATAGGGACATTAAATGAAAAACTGTTTTTT. It is translated as CSARGIGTLNEKLFF. J is TRBJ1-4 and V is TRBV20-1, with D possibly TRBD1 on 6 matching bases. The germline gives CDR1 DFQATT, CDR2 SNEGSKA (reference sequence). This CDR3 region has 15 residues. V was shortened by 3 bases and J by 5 bases, with 16 bases between the two germline ends.

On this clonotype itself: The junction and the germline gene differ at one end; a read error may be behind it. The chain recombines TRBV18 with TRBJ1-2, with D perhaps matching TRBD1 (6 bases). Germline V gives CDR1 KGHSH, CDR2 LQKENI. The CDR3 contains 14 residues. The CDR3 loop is CASSPPGDGLGYTF. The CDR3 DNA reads TGTGCCAGCTCCCCACCAGGGGATGGGTTGGGCTACACCTTC.

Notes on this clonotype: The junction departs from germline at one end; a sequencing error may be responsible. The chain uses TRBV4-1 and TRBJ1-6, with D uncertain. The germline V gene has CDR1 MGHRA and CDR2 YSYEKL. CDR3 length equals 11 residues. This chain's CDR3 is CASNQERALHF. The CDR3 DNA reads TGCGCCAGCAACCAAGAAAGGGCCCTCCACTTT.

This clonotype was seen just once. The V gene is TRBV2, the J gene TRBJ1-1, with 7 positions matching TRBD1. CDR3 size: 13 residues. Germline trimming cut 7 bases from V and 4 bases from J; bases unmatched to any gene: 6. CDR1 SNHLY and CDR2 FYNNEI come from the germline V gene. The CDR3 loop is CASMGQGGTEAFF. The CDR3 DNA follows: TGTGCCAGCATGGGGCAGGGGGGCACTGAAGCTTTCTTT.

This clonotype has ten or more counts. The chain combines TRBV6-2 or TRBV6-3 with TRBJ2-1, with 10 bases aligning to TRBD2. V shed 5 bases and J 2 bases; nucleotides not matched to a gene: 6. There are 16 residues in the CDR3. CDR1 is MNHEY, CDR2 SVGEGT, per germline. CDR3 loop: CASSPITSGAYNEQFF. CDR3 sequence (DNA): TGTGCCAGCAGTCCTATCACTAGCGGGGCCTACAATGAGCAGTTCTTC.

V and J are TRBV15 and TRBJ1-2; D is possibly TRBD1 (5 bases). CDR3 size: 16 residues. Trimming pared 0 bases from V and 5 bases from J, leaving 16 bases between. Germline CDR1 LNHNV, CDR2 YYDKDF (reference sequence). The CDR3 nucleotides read TGTGCCACCAGCAGAGATGGGACCCTCTCCTATTATGGCTACACCTTC. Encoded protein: CATSRDGTLSYYGYTF.

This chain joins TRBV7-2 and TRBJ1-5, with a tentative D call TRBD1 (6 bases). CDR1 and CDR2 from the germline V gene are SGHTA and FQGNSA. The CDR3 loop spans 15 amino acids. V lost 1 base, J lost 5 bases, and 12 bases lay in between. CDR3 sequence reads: CASSLVGTTDQPQHF. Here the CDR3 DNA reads TGTGCCAGCAGCTTAGTGGGGACAACCGATCAGCCCCAGCATTTT.

This chain's CDR3 is CASSKVGYGGNQETQYF. The CDR3 DNA sequence: TGTGCCAGCAGCAAAGTTGGGTATGGTGGAAACCAAGAGACCCAGTACTTC. V is TRBV21-1 and J is TRBJ2-5. TRBV21-1 is a documented pseudogene. This CDR3 is built from 17 residues.

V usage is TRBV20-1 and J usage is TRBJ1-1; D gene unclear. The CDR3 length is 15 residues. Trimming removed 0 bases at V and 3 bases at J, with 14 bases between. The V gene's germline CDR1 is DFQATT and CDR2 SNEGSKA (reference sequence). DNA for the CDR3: TGCAGTGCTAGAGATCAAGGACCCGGGCACACTGAAGCTTTCTTT. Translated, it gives CSARDQGPGHTEAFF.

The CDR3 loop reads CSARGDRDSVEQYF. The CDR3 coding sequence is TGCAGTGCTAGAGGGGACAGGGATTCGGTCGAGCAGTACTTC. The chain uses TRBV20-1 and TRBJ2-7; 9 bases fit TRBD1. The CDR3 contains 14 residues. In germline, CDR1 is DFQATT, CDR2 SNEGSKA (reference sequence). The trim removed 1 base at V and 6 bases at J, leaving 7 bases unmatched.

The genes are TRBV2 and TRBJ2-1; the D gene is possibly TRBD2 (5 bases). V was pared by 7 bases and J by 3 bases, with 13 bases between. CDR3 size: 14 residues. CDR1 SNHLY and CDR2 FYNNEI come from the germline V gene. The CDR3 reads CASKSQRSYNEQFF. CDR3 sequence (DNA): TGTGCCAGCAAGTCCCAGCGGAGCTACAATGAGCAGTTCTTC.

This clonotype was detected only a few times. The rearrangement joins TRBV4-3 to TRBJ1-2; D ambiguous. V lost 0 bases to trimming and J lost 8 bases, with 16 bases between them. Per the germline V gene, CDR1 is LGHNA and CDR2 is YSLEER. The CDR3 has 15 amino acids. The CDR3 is CASSQDGRPTRGYTF. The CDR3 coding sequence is TGCGCCAGCAGCCAAGACGGCAGGCCGACGAGGGGCTACACCTTC.

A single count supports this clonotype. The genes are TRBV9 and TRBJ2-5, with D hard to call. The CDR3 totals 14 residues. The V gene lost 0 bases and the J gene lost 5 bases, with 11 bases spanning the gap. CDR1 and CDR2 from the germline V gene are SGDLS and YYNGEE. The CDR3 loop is CASSVVGTRETQYF. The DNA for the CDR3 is TGTGCCAGCAGCGTAGTAGGAACCCGGGAGACCCAGTACTTC.